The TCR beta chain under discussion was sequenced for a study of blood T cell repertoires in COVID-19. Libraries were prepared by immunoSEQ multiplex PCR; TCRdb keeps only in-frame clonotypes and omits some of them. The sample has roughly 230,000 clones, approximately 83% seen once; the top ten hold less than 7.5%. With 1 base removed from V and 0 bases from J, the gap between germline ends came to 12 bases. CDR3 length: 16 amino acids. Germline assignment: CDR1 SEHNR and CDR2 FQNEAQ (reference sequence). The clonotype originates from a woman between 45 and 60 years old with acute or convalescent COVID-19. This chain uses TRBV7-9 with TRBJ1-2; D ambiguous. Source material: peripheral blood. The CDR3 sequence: CASSLVLGRANYGYTF. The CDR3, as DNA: TGTGCCAGCAGCTTAGTCTTAGGGAGAGCTAACTATGGCTACACCTTC.